Listed below are T cell receptor beta chains from one sample, sequenced in a study of OX40 agonist ivuxolimab in advanced cancers. Using immunoSEQ multiplex PCR, the repertoire was profiled, and TCRdb retains in-frame clones only, with some absent. The sample carries approximately 90,000 clones, roughly 89% recorded once. The sample was CD4+ or CD8+ T cells sorted from blood, taken in a trial of the OX40 agonist ivuxolimab. These receptors were obtained from an adult with an advanced solid tumor such as melanoma, head and neck, liver or kidney cancer. CDR3s include the opening cysteine and the closing phenylalanine or tryptophan. The D gene is left open where the match is weak. Clone size is shown for a subset of rows, as once, few, many or a class of expanded clone.

v_gene: TRBV5-4
d_gene: NA
j_gene: TRBJ2-7
abundance: NA
CDR3aa: CASSRGLQSTYEQYF
CDR3nt: TGTGCCAGCAGCCGGGGGCTCCAGTCTACCTACGAGCAGTACTTC

v_gene: TRBV7-8
d_gene: NA
j_gene: TRBJ1-1
abundance: once
CDR3aa: CASRVGGGTEAFF
CDR3nt: TGTGCCAGCAGGGTCGGTGGTGGCACTGAAGCTTTCTTT

v_gene: TRBV2
d_gene: NA
j_gene: TRBJ2-4
abundance: NA
CDR3aa: CASSDGGLVDIQYF
CDR3nt: TGTGCCAGCAGTGACGGAGGGCTAGTCGACATTCAGTACTTC

v_gene: TRBV11-2
d_gene: NA
j_gene: TRBJ2-7
abundance: NA
CDR3aa: CASSQEKDQGYEQYF
CDR3nt: TGTGCCAGCAGCCAAGAAAAGGATCAGGGTTACGAGCAGTACTTC

v_gene: TRBV15
d_gene: NA
j_gene: TRBJ2-1
abundance: few
CDR3aa: CATSRDLPPVGGYNEQFF
CDR3nt: TGTGCCACCAGCAGAGATTTACCCCCTGTTGGGGGCTACAATGAGCAGTTCTTC

v_gene: TRBV30
d_gene: NA
j_gene: TRBJ2-1
abundance: NA
CDR3aa: CAWGDISSRGDNEQFF
CDR3nt: TGTGCCTGGGGGGACATTAGCTCCCGAGGGGACAATGAGCAGTTCTTC

v_gene: TRBV27
d_gene: NA
j_gene: TRBJ2-3
abundance: once
CDR3aa: CASSLLNTRGNTQYF
CDR3nt: TGTGCCAGCAGTTTATTGAACACCCGGGGTAATACGCAGTATTTT

v_gene: TRBV7-9
d_gene: NA
j_gene: TRBJ1-1
abundance: NA
CDR3aa: CASSLVGSPAGAFF
CDR3nt: TGTGCCAGCAGCTTAGTAGGGTCGCCCGCGGGAGCTTTCTTT

v_gene: TRBV5-1
d_gene: NA
j_gene: TRBJ1-1
abundance: NA
CDR3aa: CASSASGNTEAFF
CDR3nt: TGCGCCAGCAGCGCTTCGGGGAACACTGAAGCTTTCTTT

v_gene: TRBV28
d_gene: NA
j_gene: TRBJ1-5
abundance: once
CDR3aa: CASGGSNQPQHF
CDR3nt: TGTGCCAGTGGAGGTAGCAATCAGCCCCAGCATTTT

v_gene: TRBV2
d_gene: NA
j_gene: TRBJ1-2
abundance: NA
CDR3aa: CASTPEYGYTF
CDR3nt: TGTGCCAGCACCCCCGAGTATGGCTACACCTTC

v_gene: TRBV2
d_gene: TRBD1
j_gene: TRBJ1-4
abundance: once
CDR3aa: CASSPLAQGGEKLFF
CDR3nt: TGTGCCAGCAGTCCCCTCGCCCAGGGGGGTGAAAAACTGTTTTTT

v_gene: TRBV18
d_gene: TRBD2
j_gene: TRBJ2-5
abundance: NA
CDR3aa: CASSPPGGLGGETQYF
CDR3nt: TGTGCCAGCTCACCACCCGGTGGACTAGGCGGTGAGACCCAGTACTTC

v_gene: TRBV28
d_gene: NA
j_gene: TRBJ1-2
abundance: NA
CDR3aa: CASRLSDRLNYGYTF
CDR3nt: TGTGCCAGCAGATTATCGGACAGACTTAACTATGGCTACACCTTC

v_gene: TRBV27
d_gene: TRBD2
j_gene: TRBJ2-7
abundance: few
CDR3aa: CASRHWGGRSSYEQYF
CDR3nt: TGTGCCAGTCGCCATTGGGGGGGTCGATCCTCCTACGAGCAGTACTTC

v_gene: TRBV10-2
d_gene: TRBD1
j_gene: TRBJ1-2
abundance: NA
CDR3aa: CASSRDRVNGYTF
CDR3nt: TGCGCCAGCAGCCGGGACAGGGTGAATGGCTACACCTTC

v_gene: TRBV6-1
d_gene: TRBD1
j_gene: TRBJ2-7
abundance: once
CDR3aa: CASNSRDSSYEQYF
CDR3nt: TGTGCCAGCAATTCACGGGACAGCTCCTACGAGCAGTACTTC

v_gene: TRBV7-2
d_gene: NA
j_gene: TRBJ1-4
abundance: NA
CDR3aa: CASSLRGAASNEKLFF
CDR3nt: TGTGCCAGCAGCTTACGGGGGGCAGCGAGCAATGAAAAACTGTTTTTT

v_gene: TRBV19
d_gene: NA
j_gene: TRBJ2-4
abundance: NA
CDR3aa: CASSTGLMQYF
CDR3nt: TGTGCCAGTAGTACAGGACTTATGCAGTACTTC

v_gene: TRBV5-1
d_gene: NA
j_gene: TRBJ1-2
abundance: once
CDR3aa: CASSPGGDGYTF
CDR3nt: TGCGCCAGCAGCCCGGGTGGGGATGGCTACACCTTC

v_gene: TRBV7-6
d_gene: NA
j_gene: TRBJ1-4
abundance: NA
CDR3aa: CASSLGDTTNEKLFF
CDR3nt: TGTGCCAGCAGCTTGGGGGACACAACTAATGAAAAACTGTTTTTT

v_gene: TRBV7-2
d_gene: NA
j_gene: TRBJ1-1
abundance: NA
CDR3aa: CASSRSGGAFF
CDR3nt: TGTGCCAGCAGCCGCAGTGGGGGCGCTTTCTTT

v_gene: TRBV28
d_gene: NA
j_gene: TRBJ1-2
abundance: NA
CDR3aa: CASSLLGARGYTF
CDR3nt: TGTGCCAGCAGTTTGTTGGGGGCGCGGGGCTACACCTTC

v_gene: TRBV6-1
d_gene: TRBD1
j_gene: TRBJ1-5
abundance: NA
CDR3aa: CASSEATGSRNQPQHF
CDR3nt: TGTGCCAGCAGTGAAGCGACAGGGTCGCGCAATCAGCCCCAGCATTTT